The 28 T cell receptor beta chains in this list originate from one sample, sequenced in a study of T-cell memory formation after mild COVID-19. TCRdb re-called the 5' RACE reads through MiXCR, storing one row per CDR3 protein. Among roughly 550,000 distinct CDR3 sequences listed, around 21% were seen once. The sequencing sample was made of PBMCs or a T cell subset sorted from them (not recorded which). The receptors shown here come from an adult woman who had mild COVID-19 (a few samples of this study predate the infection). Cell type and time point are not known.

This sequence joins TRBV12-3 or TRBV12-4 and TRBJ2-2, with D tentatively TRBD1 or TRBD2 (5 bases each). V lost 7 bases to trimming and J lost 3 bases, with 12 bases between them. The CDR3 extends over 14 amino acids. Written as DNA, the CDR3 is TGTGCCAGCACCAAGGGACCATACACCGGGGAGCTGTTTTTT. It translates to CASTKGPYTGELFF.

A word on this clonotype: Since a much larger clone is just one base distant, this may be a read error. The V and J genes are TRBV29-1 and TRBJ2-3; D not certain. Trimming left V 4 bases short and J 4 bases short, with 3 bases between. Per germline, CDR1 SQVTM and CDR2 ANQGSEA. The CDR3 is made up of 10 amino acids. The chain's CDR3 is CSVAADTQYF. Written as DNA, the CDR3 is TGCAGCGTTGCGGCAGATACGCAGTATTTT.

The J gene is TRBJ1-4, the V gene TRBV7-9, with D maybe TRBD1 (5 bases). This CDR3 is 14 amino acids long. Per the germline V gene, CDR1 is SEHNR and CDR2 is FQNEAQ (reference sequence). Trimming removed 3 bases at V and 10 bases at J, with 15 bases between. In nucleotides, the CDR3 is TGTGCCAGCAGCTTTTCAGGGAACATGAGAAAACTGTTTTTT. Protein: CASSFSGNMRKLFF.

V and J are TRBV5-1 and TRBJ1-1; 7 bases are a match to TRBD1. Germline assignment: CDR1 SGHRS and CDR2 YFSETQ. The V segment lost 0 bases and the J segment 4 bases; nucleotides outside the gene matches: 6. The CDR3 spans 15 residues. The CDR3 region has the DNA TGCGCCAGCAGCTTGGCACAGGGGAGCGGCACTGAAGCTTTCTTT. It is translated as CASSLAQGSGTEAFF.

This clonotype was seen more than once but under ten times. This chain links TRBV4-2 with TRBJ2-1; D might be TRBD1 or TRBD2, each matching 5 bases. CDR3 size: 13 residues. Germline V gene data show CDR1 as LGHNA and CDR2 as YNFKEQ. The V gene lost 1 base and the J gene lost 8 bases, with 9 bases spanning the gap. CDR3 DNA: TGTGCCAGCAGCCAAGTAGGGGACGATGAGCAGTTCTTC. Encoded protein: CASSQVGDDEQFF.

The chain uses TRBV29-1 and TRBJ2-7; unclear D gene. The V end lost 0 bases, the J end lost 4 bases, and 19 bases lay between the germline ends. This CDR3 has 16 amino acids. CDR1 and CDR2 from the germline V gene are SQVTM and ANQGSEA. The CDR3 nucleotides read TGCAGCGTTGAAGATCTTAGTGGTGGTTGGGGTTACGAGCAGTACTTC. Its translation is CSVEDLSGGWGYEQYF.

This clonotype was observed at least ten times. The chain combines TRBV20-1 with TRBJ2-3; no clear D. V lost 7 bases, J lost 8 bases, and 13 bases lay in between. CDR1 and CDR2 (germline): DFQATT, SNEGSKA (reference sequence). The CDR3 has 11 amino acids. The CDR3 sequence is CSGTGPGTQYF. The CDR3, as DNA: TGCAGTGGGACCGGGCCAGGTACGCAGTATTTT.

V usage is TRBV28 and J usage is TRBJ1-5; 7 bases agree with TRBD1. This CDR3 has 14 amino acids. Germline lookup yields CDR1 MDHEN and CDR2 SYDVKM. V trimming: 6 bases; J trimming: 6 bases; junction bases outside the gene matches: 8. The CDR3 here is CASSITGVGQPQHF. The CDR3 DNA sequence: TGTGCCAGCAGCATCACAGGGGTAGGTCAGCCCCAGCATTTT.

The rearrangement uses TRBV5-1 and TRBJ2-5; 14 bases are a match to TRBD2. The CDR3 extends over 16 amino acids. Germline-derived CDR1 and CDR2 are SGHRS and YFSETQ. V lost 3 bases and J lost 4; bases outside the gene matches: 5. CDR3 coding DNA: TGCGCCAGCAGCTACAGACTAGCGGGGGGGCGAGAGACCCAGTACTTC. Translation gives CASSYRLAGGRETQYF. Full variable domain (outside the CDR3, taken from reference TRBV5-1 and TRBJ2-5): KAGVTQTPRYLIKTRGQQVTLSCSPISGHRSVSWYQQTPGQGLQFLFEYFSETQRNKGNFPGRFSGRQFSNSRSEMNVSTLELGDSALYLCASSYRLAGGRETQYFGPGTRLLVL.

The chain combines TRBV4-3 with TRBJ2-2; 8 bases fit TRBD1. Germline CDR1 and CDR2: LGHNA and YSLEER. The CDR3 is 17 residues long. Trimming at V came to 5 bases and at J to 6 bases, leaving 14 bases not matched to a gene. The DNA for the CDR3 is TGCGCCAGCAGCAAACGTTGGCAGGGGGCAAACGCCGGGGAGCTGTTTTTT. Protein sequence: CASSKRWQGANAGELFF.

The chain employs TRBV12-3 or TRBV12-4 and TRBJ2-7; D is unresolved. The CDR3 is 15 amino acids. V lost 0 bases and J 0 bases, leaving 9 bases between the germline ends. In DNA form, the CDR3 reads TGTGCCAGCAGTTTAGCGGTTCTTACCTCCTACGAGCAGTACTTC. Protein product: CASSLAVLTSYEQYF.

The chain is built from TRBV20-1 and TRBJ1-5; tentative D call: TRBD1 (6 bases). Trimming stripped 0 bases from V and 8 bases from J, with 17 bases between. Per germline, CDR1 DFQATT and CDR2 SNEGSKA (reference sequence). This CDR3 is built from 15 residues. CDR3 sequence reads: CSAREGGYSGEPQHF. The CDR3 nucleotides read TGCAGTGCTAGAGAAGGGGGGTACAGTGGTGAGCCCCAGCATTTT.

The CDR3 region has the DNA TGCAGCGTCCGGCGGACAGGGGGCAATGAGCAGTTCTTC. Translation: CSVRRTGGNEQFF. The chain uses TRBV29-1 and TRBJ2-1; 10 bases are shared with TRBD1. V lost 6 bases to trimming and J lost 6 bases; unmatched junction nucleotides: 5. Germline lookup yields CDR1 SQVTM and CDR2 ANQGSEA. This CDR3 is built from 13 residues.

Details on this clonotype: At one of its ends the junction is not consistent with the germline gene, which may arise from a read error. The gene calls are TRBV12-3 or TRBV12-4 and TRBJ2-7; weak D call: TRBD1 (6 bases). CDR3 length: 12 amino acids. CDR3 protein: CARSFRGGEQYF. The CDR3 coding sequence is TGTGCCAGAAGTTTCAGGGGTGGCGAGCAGTACTTC.

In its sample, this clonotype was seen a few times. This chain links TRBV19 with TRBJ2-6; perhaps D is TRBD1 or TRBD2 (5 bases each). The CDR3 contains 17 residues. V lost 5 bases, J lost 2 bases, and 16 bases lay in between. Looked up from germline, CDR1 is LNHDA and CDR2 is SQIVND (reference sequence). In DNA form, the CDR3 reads TGTGCCAGTAGTCGGGGACCCATGAATGCTGGGGCCAACGTCCTGACTTTC. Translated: CASSRGPMNAGANVLTF.

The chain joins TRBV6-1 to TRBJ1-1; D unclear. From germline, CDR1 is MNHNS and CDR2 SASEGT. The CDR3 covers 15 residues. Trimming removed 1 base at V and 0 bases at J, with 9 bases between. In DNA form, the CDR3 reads TGTGCCAGCAGTGAAGGACCCCACATGAACACTGAAGCTTTCTTT. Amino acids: CASSEGPHMNTEAFF.

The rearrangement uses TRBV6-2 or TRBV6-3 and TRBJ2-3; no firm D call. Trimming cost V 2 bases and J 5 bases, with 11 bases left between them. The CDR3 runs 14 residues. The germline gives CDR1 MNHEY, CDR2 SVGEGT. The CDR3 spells CASSYEAPGDTQYF. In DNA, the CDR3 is TGTGCCAGCAGTTACGAGGCGCCCGGAGATACGCAGTATTTT.

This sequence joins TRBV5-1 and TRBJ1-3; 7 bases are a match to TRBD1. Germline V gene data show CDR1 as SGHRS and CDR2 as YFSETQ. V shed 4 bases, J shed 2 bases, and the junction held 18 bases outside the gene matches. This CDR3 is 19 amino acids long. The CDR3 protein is CASSAGLPYRGEAGNTIYF. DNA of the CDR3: TGCGCCAGCAGCGCAGGACTACCCTACAGGGGTGAAGCTGGAAACACCATATATTTT.

The CDR3 here is CASSSTGGHYEQYF. CDR3 nucleotides: TGTGCCAGCAGTTCGACAGGGGGACACTACGAGCAGTACTTC. The rearrangement uses TRBV6-2 or TRBV6-3 and TRBJ2-7; 9 bases map to TRBD1. J was trimmed by 3 bases and V by 4 bases; bases with no gene match: 4. CDR1 is MNHEY, CDR2 SVGEGT, per germline. This CDR3 contains 14 residues.

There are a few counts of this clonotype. The chain's CDR3 is CASSLAQTSGRRNEQFF. CDR3 in DNA: TGTGCCAGCAGCTTAGCCCAGACTAGCGGGAGGAGGAATGAGCAGTTCTTC. The J gene is TRBJ2-1, the V gene TRBV11-3; 13 bases map to TRBD2. The CDR3 has 17 residues. Germline V lookup: CDR1 SGHNT, CDR2 YENEEA. J was trimmed by 7 bases and V by 1 base; bases with no gene match: 7.

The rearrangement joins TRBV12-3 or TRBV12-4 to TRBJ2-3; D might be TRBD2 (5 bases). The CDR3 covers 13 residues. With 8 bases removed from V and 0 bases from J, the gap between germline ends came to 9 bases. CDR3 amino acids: CASRAESTDTQYF. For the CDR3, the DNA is TGTGCCAGCCGAGCGGAAAGCACAGATACGCAGTATTTT.

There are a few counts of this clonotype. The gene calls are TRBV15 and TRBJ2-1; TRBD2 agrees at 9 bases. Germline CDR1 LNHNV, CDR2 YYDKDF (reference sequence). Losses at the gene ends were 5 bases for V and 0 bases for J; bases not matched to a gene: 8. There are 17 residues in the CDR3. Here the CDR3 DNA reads TGTGCCACCAGCTGGAAAGCGGGAGGCCTCTCCTACAATGAGCAGTTCTTC. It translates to CATSWKAGGLSYNEQFF.

The CDR3 loop is CASSPIFLARAYEQYF. The CDR3 nucleotides are TGTGCCAGCAGCCCTATCTTCCTAGCGCGCGCCTACGAGCAGTACTTC. This chain joins TRBV7-2 and TRBJ2-7; the D gene is possibly TRBD2 (6 bases). V was clipped by 5 bases and J by 2 bases, with 19 bases between them. The germline V gene encodes CDR1 SGHTA and CDR2 FQGNSA. This CDR3 is built from 16 residues.

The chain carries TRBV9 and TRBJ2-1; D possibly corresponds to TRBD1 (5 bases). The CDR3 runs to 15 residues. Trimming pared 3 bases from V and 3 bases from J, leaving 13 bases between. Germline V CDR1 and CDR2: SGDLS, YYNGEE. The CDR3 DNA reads TGTGCCAGCAGCGGGGGCCACGGACGCTACAATGAGCAGTTCTTC. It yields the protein CASSGGHGRYNEQFF.

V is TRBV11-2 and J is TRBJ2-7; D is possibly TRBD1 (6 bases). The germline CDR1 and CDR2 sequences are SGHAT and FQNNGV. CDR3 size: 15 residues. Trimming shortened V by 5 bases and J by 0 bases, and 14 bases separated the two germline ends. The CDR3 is CASSPSGQTSYEQYF. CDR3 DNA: TGTGCCAGCAGCCCAAGCGGACAGACCTCCTACGAGCAGTACTTC.

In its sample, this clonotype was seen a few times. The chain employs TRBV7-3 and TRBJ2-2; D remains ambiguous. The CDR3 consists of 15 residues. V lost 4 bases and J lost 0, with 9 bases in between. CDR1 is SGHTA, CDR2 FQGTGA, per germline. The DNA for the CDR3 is TGTGCCAGCAGCTCCCAGCAGTCGAACACCGGGGAGCTGTTTTTT. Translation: CASSSQQSNTGELFF.

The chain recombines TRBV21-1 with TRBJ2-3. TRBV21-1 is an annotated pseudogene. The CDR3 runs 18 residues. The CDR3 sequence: CASSKGEKRRNGTDTQYF. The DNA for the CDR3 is TGTGCCAGCAGCAAAGGAGAGAAGAGAAGAAACGGCACAGATACGCAGTATTTT.

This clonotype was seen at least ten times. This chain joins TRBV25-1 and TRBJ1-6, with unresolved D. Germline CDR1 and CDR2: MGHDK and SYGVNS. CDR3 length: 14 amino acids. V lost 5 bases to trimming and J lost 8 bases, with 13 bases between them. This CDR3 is CASSSSGRDSPLHF. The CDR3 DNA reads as TGTGCCAGCAGTTCATCGGGTCGGGATTCACCCCTCCACTTT.